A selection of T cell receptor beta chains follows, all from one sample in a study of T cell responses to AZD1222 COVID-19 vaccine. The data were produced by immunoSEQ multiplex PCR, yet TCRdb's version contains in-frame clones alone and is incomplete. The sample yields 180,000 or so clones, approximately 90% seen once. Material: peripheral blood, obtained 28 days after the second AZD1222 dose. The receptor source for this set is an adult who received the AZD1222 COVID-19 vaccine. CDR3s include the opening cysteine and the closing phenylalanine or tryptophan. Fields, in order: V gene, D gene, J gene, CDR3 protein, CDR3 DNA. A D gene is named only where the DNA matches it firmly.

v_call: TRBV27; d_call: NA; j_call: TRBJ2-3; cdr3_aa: CATQQGFTDTQYF; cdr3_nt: TGTGCCACTCAACAGGGCTTCACAGATACGCAGTATTTT
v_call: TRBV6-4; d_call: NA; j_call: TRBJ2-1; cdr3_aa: CASSEGVGGDEQFF; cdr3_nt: TGTGCCAGCAGTGAAGGTGTGGGGGGCGATGAGCAGTTCTTC
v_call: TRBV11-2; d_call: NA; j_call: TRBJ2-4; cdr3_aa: CASSLMAGRGDIQYF; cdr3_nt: TGTGCCAGCAGCTTAATGGCCGGGAGAGGGGACATTCAGTACTTC
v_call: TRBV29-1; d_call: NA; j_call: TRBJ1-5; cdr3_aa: CSVGGRNQPQHF; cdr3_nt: TGCAGCGTTGGCGGACGCAATCAGCCCCAGCATTTT
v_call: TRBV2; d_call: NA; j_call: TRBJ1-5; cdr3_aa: CASSEAGKQPQHF; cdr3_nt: TGTGCCAGCAGTGAAGCGGGTAAACAGCCCCAGCATTTT
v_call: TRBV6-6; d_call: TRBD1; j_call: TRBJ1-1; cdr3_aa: CASLRQGAISEAFF; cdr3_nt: TGTGCCAGCCTCAGACAGGGGGCTATATCTGAAGCTTTCTTT
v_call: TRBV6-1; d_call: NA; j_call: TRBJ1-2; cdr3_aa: CASGGAGVGGYTF; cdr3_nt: TGTGCCAGCGGTGGAGCAGGCGTTGGAGGCTACACCTTC
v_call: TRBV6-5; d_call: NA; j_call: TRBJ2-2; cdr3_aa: CASSYSLHLSGELFF; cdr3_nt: TGTGCCAGCAGTTACTCCCTCCACCTCAGCGGGGAGCTGTTTTTT
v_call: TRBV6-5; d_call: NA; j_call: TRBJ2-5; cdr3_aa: CASSYSNQWAQYF; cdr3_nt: TGTGCCAGCAGTTACTCGAACCAATGGGCCCAGTACTTC
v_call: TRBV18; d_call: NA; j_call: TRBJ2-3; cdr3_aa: CASSLITDTQYF; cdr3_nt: TGTGCCAGCTCACTTATAACAGATACGCAGTATTTT
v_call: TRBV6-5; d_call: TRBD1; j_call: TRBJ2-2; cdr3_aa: CAMGTATNTGELFF; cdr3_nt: TGTGCCATGGGGACAGCCACGAACACCGGGGAGCTGTTTTTT
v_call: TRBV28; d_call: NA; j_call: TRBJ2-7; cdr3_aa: CASSLRGGRAYEQYF; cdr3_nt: TGTGCCAGCAGCCTCAGGGGGGGGAGGGCGTACGAGCAGTACTTC